This T cell receptor (beta chain) is from a study of blood T cell repertoires in COVID-19. Across the study: The United States, Italy and Spain provided the acute and convalescent COVID-19 samples. Sample material is recorded as cDNA or gDNA derived from T cells, B-cell-depleted T cells, or PBMCs.

As handled by the study authors: Estimates of nucleated cell counts were drawn from the amplification of reference gene primers. Sequenced by immunoSEQ multiplex PCR; TCRdb stores in-frame clones only, minus some. That table furnishes V, J and clone size, whereas the DNA furnished D and trimming. The table lists about 160,000 clones, 76% of them singletons. The CDR3 contains 18 residues. Trimming removed 7 bases at V and 4 bases at J, with 28 bases between. CDR1 and CDR2 from the germline V gene are MGHDK and SYGVNS. This chain links TRBV25-1 with TRBJ1-1, with unresolved D. The clonotype was recovered from an elderly woman with acute or convalescent COVID-19. Sequences were obtained from peripheral blood. The CDR3 bases are TGTGCCAGCAATTCCGACCTTAGGAGGGTTGCGAGTGTCACTGAAGCTTTCTTT. This sequence encodes CASNSDLRRVASVTEAFF.